The 30 T cell receptor beta chains given below trace back to one sample, sequenced in a study of beta chain features in type 1 diabetes. Findings and caveats of the study: Type 1 diabetes patients had TCRB CDR3s that were shorter (moderately but significantly so) in all four CD4+ subsets.

Their antigens remain unidentified. The whole isolated RNA underwent reverse transcription, so sequencing captured expressed TCRB transcripts. Clones were sequenced by immunoSEQ multiplex PCR, and TCRdb holds only the in-frame ones, with some missing. The data show 240,000 or so clones, roughly 13% seen once. Material for sequencing was naive CD4+ T cells from blood. Receptors were obtained from a man aged 30 to 45 with type 1 diabetes.

The chain recombines TRBV28 with TRBJ1-5, with unresolved D. Germline-derived CDR1 and CDR2 are MDHEN and SYDVKM. The CDR3 length is 14 residues. V dropped 5 bases and J dropped 2 bases, with 10 bases sitting between them. CDR3 residues: CASSEYLGNQPQHF. The DNA for the CDR3 is TGTGCCAGCAGTGAATATTTAGGCAATCAGCCCCAGCATTTT.

There are a few counts of this clone. This chain links TRBV5-6 with TRBJ1-1; D might be TRBD1 (5 bases). This CDR3 has 15 amino acids. Trimming left V 2 bases short and J 2 bases short, with 13 bases between. CDR1 is SGHDT, CDR2 YYEEEE, per germline. CDR3 region: CASSFMGLRNTEAFF. For the CDR3, the DNA is TGTGCCAGCAGCTTCATGGGGCTGCGAAACACTGAAGCTTTCTTT. The full variable domain, completed using reference TRBV5-6 and TRBJ1-1, is DAGVTQSPTHLIKTRGQQVTLRCSPKSGHDTVSWYQQALGQGPQFIFQYYEEEERQRGNFPDRFSGHQFPNYSSELNVNALLLGDSALYLCASSFMGLRNTEAFFGQGTRLTVV.

The CDR3 loop is CASSYGTGNYEQYF. Here the CDR3 DNA reads TGTGCCAGCAGTTACGGCACGGGGAACTACGAGCAGTACTTC. This chain uses TRBV6-5 with TRBJ2-7; D perhaps matches TRBD2 (5 bases). CDR1 is MNHEY, CDR2 SVGAGI, per germline. Trimming shortened V by 2 bases and J by 3 bases, and 11 bases separated the two germline ends. The CDR3 covers 14 residues.

The chain uses TRBV6-5 and TRBJ1-2; D remains unclear. Germline V gene sequence: CDR1 MNHEY, CDR2 SVGAGI. V lost 5 bases to trimming and J lost 4 bases, with 8 bases between them. The CDR3 is made up of 12 amino acids. The CDR3 DNA reads as TGTGCCAGCAGTACGACGGGCTATGGCTACACCTTC. Its translation is CASSTTGYGYTF.

The gene calls are TRBV11-3 and TRBJ2-5; 9 bases are a match to TRBD2. Germline loops: CDR1 SGHNT, CDR2 YENEEA. V lost 0 bases, J lost 5 bases, and 7 bases stayed unmatched. This CDR3 has 16 residues. The CDR3, as DNA: TGTGCCAGCAGCTTAGAGGAGCTAGCGGGGATGGAGACCCAGTACTTC. This codes for CASSLEELAGMETQYF.

This clone has just a few counts. The V and J genes are TRBV6-5 and TRBJ1-2; unclear D gene. V gave up 8 bases and J gave up 4 bases, with 14 bases separating them. This CDR3 is built from 13 residues. The germline gives CDR1 MNHEY, CDR2 SVGAGI. CDR3 region: CASGETALYGYTF. The CDR3 DNA follows: TGTGCCAGCGGAGAGACCGCTCTCTATGGCTACACCTTC.

In DNA form, the CDR3 reads TGTGCCAGCAGCGTAGCGGGTCCTCTGGACGAGCAGTACTTC. Its translation: CASSVAGPLDEQYF. The chain combines TRBV9 with TRBJ2-7; D gene ambiguous. CDR3 length: 14 amino acids. CDR1 is SGDLS and CDR2 is YYNGEE in the germline V gene. V was trimmed by 0 bases and J by 5 bases, leaving 12 bases between them. Complete variable domain (other parts from reference TRBV9 and TRBJ2-7): DSGVTQTPKHLITATGQRVTLRCSPRSGDLSVYWYQQSLDQGLQFLIQYYNGEERAKGNILERFSAQQFPDLHSELNLSSLELGDSALYFCASSVAGPLDEQYFGPGTRLTVT.

This clone was recorded a few times. The V call is TRBV18, the J call TRBJ1-1, with D unresolved. CDR3 length: 13 amino acids. V gave up 3 bases and J gave up 7 bases, with 12 bases separating them. Germline CDR1 reads KGHSH; CDR2 reads LQKENI. In DNA form, the CDR3 reads TGTGCCAGCTCACCTCTCTCCGCGGGTGAAGCTTTCTTT. This encodes CASSPLSAGEAFF.

This clone has just a few counts. The chain carries TRBV27 and TRBJ1-4, with TRBD1 matching 7 bases. The CDR3 covers 13 residues. With 7 bases clipped from V and 6 bases from J, the junction kept 5 bases outside the gene matches. Germline CDR1 is MNHEY and CDR2 is SMNVEV (reference sequence). The CDR3 DNA is TGTGCCAGCATGAGACAGGGAGATGAAAAACTGTTTTTT. This gives the protein CASMRQGDEKLFF.

The rearrangement uses TRBV23-1 and TRBJ2-7; TRBD1 matches at 7 bases. TRBV23-1 is an ORF, with its function uncertain. V lost 4 bases, J lost 4 bases, and 4 bases stayed unmatched. The length of the CDR3 is 13 residues. For the CDR3, the DNA is TGCGCCAGCAGTCGGGACAGAGATTACGAGCAGTACTTC. Its translation: CASSRDRDYEQYF.

V usage is TRBV19 and J usage is TRBJ2-1; weak D call: TRBD2 (5 bases). Germline CDR1 reads LNHDA; CDR2 reads SQIVND (reference sequence). CDR3 length: 15 residues. Deletions cut 0 bases from V and 0 bases from J, with 6 bases between. The CDR3 nucleotides read TGTGCCAGTAGTATAGAGGGGAGCTCCTACAATGAGCAGTTCTTC. Translated, it gives CASSIEGSSYNEQFF.

This clone was picked up a small number of times. J is TRBJ2-1 and V is TRBV11-2; D is uncertain. The CDR3 contains 13 residues. The germline V gene encodes CDR1 SGHAT and CDR2 FQNNGV. V was clipped by 5 bases and J by 5 bases, with 10 bases between them. CDR3 in amino acids: CASSPRVDNEQFF. The CDR3 DNA reads as TGTGCCAGCAGCCCCCGGGTAGACAATGAGCAGTTCTTC. Complete variable domain (other parts from reference TRBV11-2 and TRBJ2-1): EAGVAQSPRYKIIEKRQSVAFWCNPISGHATLYWYQQILGQGPKLLIQFQNNGVVDDSQLPKDRFSAERLKGVDSTLKIQPAKLEDSAVYLCASSPRVDNEQFFGPGTRLTVL.

This clone was detected only a few times. The gene calls are TRBV5-1 and TRBJ1-1, with D perhaps TRBD1 (5 bases). Trimming stripped 4 bases from V and 4 bases from J, with 20 bases between. Germline-derived CDR1 and CDR2 are SGHRS and YFSETQ. This CDR3 region has 16 residues. The chain's CDR3 is CASSNEGRGVGTEAFF. The CDR3 coding sequence is TGCGCCAGCAGCAACGAAGGTCGGGGGGTGGGCACTGAAGCTTTCTTT.

This clone showed up just a few times. The chain recombines TRBV13 with TRBJ2-1; 11 positions match TRBD2. CDR3 length: 16 amino acids. V was clipped by 2 bases and J by 7 bases; unmatched bases: 7. The germline V gene encodes CDR1 PRHDT and CDR2 FYEKMQ (reference sequence). CDR3 DNA sequence: TGTGCCAGCAGCTTACTAGCGGGGGGCTATAGGAATGAGCAGTTCTTC. Protein: CASSLLAGGYRNEQFF. Filled out from reference TRBV13 and TRBJ2-1, the complete variable domain reads AAGVIQSPRHLIKEKRETATLKCYPIPRHDTVYWYQQGPGQDPQFLISFYEKMQSDKGSIPDRFSAQQFSDYHSELNMSSLELGDSALYFCASSLLAGGYRNEQFFGPGTRLTVL.

The rearrangement links TRBV7-9 to TRBJ2-3; TRBD2 matches at 8 bases. In germline, CDR1 is SEHNR, CDR2 FQNEAQ (reference sequence). The CDR3 has 15 residues. Unmatched junction bases numbered 6, after V lost 1 base and J lost 6 bases. For the CDR3, the DNA is TGTGCCAGCAGCTTAGTTGCGGGGGGCTGGGATACGCAGTATTTT. It specifies CASSLVAGGWDTQYF.

This clone was detected a few times. The genes are TRBV6-1 and TRBJ1-2, with 10 bases matching TRBD1. This CDR3 is 17 amino acids long. The germline V gene has CDR1 MNHNS and CDR2 SASEGT. J lost 6 bases, V lost 1 base, and 11 bases had no gene match. CDR3 sequence (DNA): TGTGCCAGCAGTGAAGGCTCCCCCCTGACAGGGGGCGATGGCTACACCTTC. It encodes CASSEGSPLTGGDGYTF.

The chain is built from TRBV11-3 and TRBJ2-5; 7 positions match TRBD1. The CDR3 totals 16 residues. CDR1 is SGHNT and CDR2 is YENEEA in the germline V gene. J gave up 5 bases and V 1 base, and 10 bases lay outside the gene matches. CDR3 in DNA: TGTGCCAGCAGCTTAGTTTCCGGAACAGGGGACGAGACCCAGTACTTC. Its protein is CASSLVSGTGDETQYF.

V usage is TRBV9 and J usage is TRBJ2-1; a possible D gene is TRBD1 (5 bases). Trimming stripped 0 bases from V and 0 bases from J, with 7 bases between. In germline, CDR1 is SGDLS, CDR2 YYNGEE. This CDR3 has 15 residues. In DNA, the CDR3 is TGTGCCAGCAGCGTAGAAGGGGTCTCCTACAATGAGCAGTTCTTC. This sequence encodes CASSVEGVSYNEQFF.

The chain couples TRBV5-1 to TRBJ1-1; TRBD1 matches at 7 bases. The CDR3 covers 15 residues. V lost 4 bases and J lost 1; bases outside the gene matches: 7. The germline V gene has CDR1 SGHRS and CDR2 YFSETQ. The CDR3 is CASSAKQGPNTEAFF. The CDR3 DNA sequence: TGCGCCAGCAGCGCGAAACAGGGGCCGAACACTGAAGCTTTCTTT.

This clone has just a few counts. This rearrangement joins TRBV5-4 to TRBJ1-2; tentatively, D is TRBD1 (5 bases). Trimming shortened V by 1 base and J by 1 base, and 8 bases separated the two germline ends. Per the germline V gene, CDR1 is SGHNT and CDR2 is YYREEE (reference sequence). This CDR3 is 14 amino acids long. The CDR3 here is CASSLWGVNYGYTF. CDR3 nucleotides: TGTGCCAGCAGCTTGTGGGGGGTTAACTATGGCTACACCTTC.

This clone was seen a few times. This chain links TRBV5-1 with TRBJ2-1, with 10 bases lining up with TRBD1. Looked up from germline, CDR1 is SGHRS and CDR2 is YFSETQ. CDR3 size: 15 residues. V was pared by 4 bases and J by 6 bases, with 7 bases of the junction left unmatched. CDR3 nucleotides: TGCGCCAGCAGCCTCGGACAGGGGGGGGCCAATGAGCAGTTCTTC. Translated, it gives CASSLGQGGANEQFF.

The V call is TRBV5-1, the J call TRBJ2-7; 9 bases line up with TRBD1. The CDR3 loop spans 16 amino acids. The J segment lost 3 bases and the V segment lost 4 bases, leaving 11 bases of the junction unmatched. CDR1 and CDR2 from the germline V gene are SGHRS and YFSETQ. CDR3 in DNA: TGCGCCAGCAGCCCGGAGCCTACGGGACAGGGCTACGAGCAGTACTTC. Its translation is CASSPEPTGQGYEQYF.

This sequence joins TRBV18 and TRBJ1-5; 7 nucleotides align to TRBD1. Trimming at V came to 3 bases and at J to 5 bases, leaving 7 bases not matched to a gene. CDR3 length: 15 residues. Germline V gene lookup returns CDR1 KGHSH and CDR2 LQKENI. The CDR3 nucleotides read TGTGCCAGCTCACCCCTGACAGGGACTGATCAGCCCCAGCATTTT. Translated: CASSPLTGTDQPQHF. Complete variable domain (other parts from reference TRBV18 and TRBJ1-5): NAGVMQNPRHLVRRRGQEARLRCSPMKGHSHVYWYRQLPEEGLKFMVYLQKENIIDESGMPKERFSAEFPKEGPSILRIQQVVRGDSAAYFCASSPLTGTDQPQHFGDGTRLSIL.

This clone was detected a few times. This chain joins TRBV5-1 and TRBJ1-1, with a tentative D call TRBD1 (5 bases). Trimming took off 2 bases at V and 1 base at J, with 9 bases between the two ends. In germline, CDR1 is SGHRS, CDR2 YFSETQ. The CDR3 sequence is 14 residues long. Here the CDR3 DNA reads TGCGCCAGCAGCTTCGGGGGAAGGAACACTGAAGCTTTCTTT. As protein: CASSFGGRNTEAFF.

There are a few counts of this clone. The V call is TRBV7-8, the J call TRBJ2-7, with unresolved D. CDR1 is SGHVS and CDR2 is FQNEAQ in the germline V gene. The CDR3 totals 15 residues. The V and J ends lost 3 bases and 2 bases respectively, with 14 bases between them. For the CDR3, the DNA is TGTGCCAGCAGCTTTCTAGGAGATAGGACCTACGAGCAGTACTTC. Translation gives CASSFLGDRTYEQYF.

This chain links TRBV7-9 with TRBJ1-6; D might be TRBD1 (5 bases). CDR3 length: 14 amino acids. The germline V gene encodes CDR1 SEHNR and CDR2 FQNEAQ (reference sequence). The V gene lost 4 bases and the J gene lost 9 bases, with 13 bases spanning the gap. CDR3 DNA sequence: TGTGCCAGCAGCTACGGGGGTTCGTCTTCACCCCTCCACTTT. Translating gives CASSYGGSSSPLHF.

V and J are TRBV6-5 and TRBJ2-7, with 11 positions matching TRBD2. This CDR3 contains 15 residues. Trimming cost V 6 bases and J 5 bases; bases outside gene matches: 9. The germline V gene has CDR1 MNHEY and CDR2 SVGAGI. The CDR3 DNA sequence: TGTGCCAGCAGCCTCACTAGCGGGAGTTGGCACGAGCAGTACTTC. This encodes CASSLTSGSWHEQYF.

The chain uses TRBV6-7 and TRBJ1-5; D remains ambiguous. TRBV6-7 counts as an open reading frame of uncertain function. This CDR3 has 14 amino acids. The germline V and J ends were trimmed by 5 bases and 5 bases, with 13 bases remaining between them. The CDR3 nucleotides are TGTGCCAGCAGTCCCGACAAGAAGGATCAGCCCCAGCATTTT. It is translated as CASSPDKKDQPQHF.

The J gene is TRBJ2-1, the V gene TRBV5-1; D is unclear. The CDR3 has 12 amino acids. Germline V gene sequence: CDR1 SGHRS, CDR2 YFSETQ. Trimming pared 4 bases from V and 10 bases from J, leaving 12 bases between. This CDR3 is CASSLPSEEQFF. CDR3 DNA sequence: TGCGCCAGCAGCCTTCCCAGTGAAGAGCAGTTCTTC.

The chain joins TRBV6-6 to TRBJ2-2, with D perhaps TRBD2 (5 bases). Germline CDR1 reads MNHNY; CDR2 reads SVGAGI (reference sequence). V dropped 4 bases and J dropped 7 bases, with 10 bases sitting between them. The CDR3 loop spans 13 amino acids. The chain's CDR3 is CASSFTGIGELFF. CDR3 coding DNA: TGTGCCAGCAGTTTTACCGGGATCGGGGAGCTGTTTTTT.